This entry lists 8 T cell receptor beta chains sequenced from one sample in a study of cytomegalovirus exposure and HLA in healthy donors. Primers: 60 Vbeta forward and 13 Jbeta reverse. Here immunoSEQ multiplex PCR was the method, and the copy in TCRdb shows in-frame clones only, minus some. The repertoire holds nearly 100,000 clones, with more than 70% as singletons. The sequenced sample was PBMCs. These TCRs come from a woman aged 55-70 years in good health and CMV-seropositive.

The genes are TRBV7-9 and TRBJ2-7, with D tentatively TRBD2 (6 bases). Germline V gene data show CDR1 as SEHNR and CDR2 as FQNEAQ (reference sequence). Trimming pared 5 bases from V and 1 base from J, leaving 15 bases between. The CDR3 runs to 15 residues. CDR3 residues: CASSPGLNPSYEQYF. The DNA for the CDR3 is TGTGCCAGCAGCCCCGGACTAAACCCATCCTACGAGCAGTACTTC.

The chain joins TRBV10-3 to TRBJ1-2, with TRBD1 matching 9 bases. The V and J ends lost 3 bases and 5 bases, in that order; junction bases with no gene match: 10. In germline, CDR1 is ENHRY, CDR2 SYGVKD. The CDR3 is made up of 16 amino acids. CDR3: CAISDSIQGAGYGYTF. CDR3 DNA sequence: TGTGCCATCAGTGACTCAATACAGGGGGCAGGGTATGGCTACACCTTC.

This chain connects TRBV7-9 to TRBJ1-1; no definite D call. The CDR3 has 15 amino acids. The germline CDR1 and CDR2 sequences are SEHNR and FQNEAQ (reference sequence). V shed 1 base and J shed 0 bases, with 9 bases lying between them. The CDR3 protein is CASSLVTALNTEAFF. In nucleotides, the CDR3 is TGTGCCAGCAGCTTAGTCACAGCCTTGAACACTGAAGCTTTCTTT.

The rearrangement uses TRBV27 and TRBJ2-7; 8 bases map to TRBD2. Trimming at V came to 3 bases and at J to 0 bases, leaving 4 bases not matched to a gene. This CDR3 has 15 amino acids. Germline CDR1 and CDR2: MNHEY and SMNVEV (reference sequence). CDR3 sequence reads: CASSFSGGPSYEQYF. In DNA, the CDR3 is TGTGCCAGCAGTTTCTCGGGAGGGCCCTCCTACGAGCAGTACTTC.

This clone was picked up a small number of times. The genes are TRBV29-1 and TRBJ1-4; D ambiguous. Germline V gene sequence: CDR1 SQVTM, CDR2 ANQGSEA. Trimming pared 6 bases from V and 6 bases from J, leaving 8 bases between. CDR3 length: 11 residues. The CDR3: CSVTRDEKLFF. The CDR3 nucleotides read TGCAGCGTGACTCGAGATGAAAAACTGTTTTTT. The whole variable domain, filled in from reference TRBV29-1 and TRBJ1-4, reads SAVISQKPSRDICQRGTSLTIQCQVDSQVTMMFWYRQQPGQSLTLIATANQGSEATYESGFVIDKFPISRPNLTFSTLTVSNMSPEDSSIYLCSVTRDEKLFFGSGTQLSVL.

J is TRBJ2-1 and V is TRBV5-1, with 7 bases matching TRBD2. CDR3 length: 15 residues. CDR1 SGHRS and CDR2 YFSETQ come from the germline V gene. V lost 3 bases, J lost 3 bases, and 6 bases stayed unmatched. CDR3 DNA: TGCGCCAGCAGCTGGGGAGCGGGAAGCTACAATGAGCAGTTCTTC. This sequence encodes CASSWGAGSYNEQFF.

This clone showed up just a few times. The V gene is TRBV6-1, the J gene TRBJ1-5; a weak D match, TRBD1 (5 bases). CDR1 and CDR2 (germline): MNHNS, SASEGT. The ends were cut back, 6 bases at V and 3 bases at J, with 15 bases in the middle. The CDR3 has 15 amino acids. The CDR3 DNA follows: TGTGCCAGCAGGCTCTCCAGGGTATTCAATCAGCCCCAGCATTTT. Translated, it gives CASRLSRVFNQPQHF.

A few counts support this clone. The gene calls are TRBV5-1 and TRBJ1-1; no clear D. The CDR3 spans 16 residues. Germline lookup yields CDR1 SGHRS and CDR2 YFSETQ. V lost 0 bases and J lost 4, with 16 bases in between. For the CDR3, the DNA is TGCGCCAGCAGCTTGGTATCAGATTTTCCAGGCACTGAAGCTTTCTTT. This codes for CASSLVSDFPGTEAFF.